Following are 6 T cell receptor beta chains from one sample sequenced in a study of a mutant IDH1 vaccine in newly diagnosed glioma. TCRdb keeps only in-frame clones here, not all; method: immunoSEQ multiplex PCR. This table holds tens of thousands of clones, around four fifths found once. No antigen has been identified for these receptors. Stated time point: week 5, during vaccination. A 20-mer mutant IDH1 peptide at 300 ug was injected subcutaneously with topical imiquimod. Sequencing was performed on PBMCs, taken from a glioma patient whose treatment included an IDH1 peptide vaccine. All receptors come from a man aged 40-55 years with glioma. Some clones in this sample may be carry-over from other donors' samples.

The rearrangement uses TRBV9 and TRBJ1-1; D unresolved. The CDR3 is 13 amino acids. The germline V gene encodes CDR1 SGDLS and CDR2 YYNGEE. V was trimmed by 0 bases and J by 1 base, leaving 4 bases between them. This CDR3 is CASSVDENTEAFF. Written as DNA, the CDR3 is TGTGCCAGCAGCGTAGACGAGAACACTGAAGCTTTCTTT.

The chain combines TRBV7-9 with TRBJ1-1; D gene ambiguous. The CDR3 extends over 15 amino acids. From germline, CDR1 is SEHNR and CDR2 FQNEAQ (reference sequence). The V and J ends lost 3 bases and 2 bases respectively, with 13 bases between them. CDR3 in DNA: TGTGCCAGCAGCTTTGGGGTCCCGGAAAACACTGAAGCTTTCTTT. Its translation: CASSFGVPENTEAFF. Filled out from reference TRBV7-9 and TRBJ1-1, the complete variable domain reads DTGVSQNPRHKITKRGQNVTFRCDPISEHNRLYWYRQTLGQGPEFLTYFQNEAQLEKSRLLSDRFSAERPKGSFSTLEIQRTEQGDSAMYLCASSFGVPENTEAFFGQGTRLTVV.

The genes are TRBV6-5 and TRBJ2-7; D is perhaps TRBD1 (5 bases). Germline assignment: CDR1 MNHEY and CDR2 SVGAGI. The CDR3 covers 15 residues. V lost 6 bases, J lost 0 bases, and 15 bases lay in between. CDR3 loop: CASRRQGVTSYEQYF. For the CDR3, the DNA is TGTGCCAGCAGAAGACAAGGGGTGACCTCCTACGAGCAGTACTTC.

This chain connects TRBV20-1 to TRBJ1-2; a weak D match, TRBD1 (6 bases). This CDR3 contains 10 residues. Germline loops: CDR1 DFQATT, CDR2 SNEGSKA (reference sequence). The germline V and J ends were trimmed by 6 bases and 7 bases, with 9 bases remaining between them. The CDR3 protein is CSAGGLGYTF. CDR3 coding DNA: TGCAGTGCAGGGGGGCTTGGCTACACCTTC.

This chain links TRBV5-1 with TRBJ2-5; 11 nucleotides match TRBD1. Germline V gene lookup returns CDR1 SGHRS and CDR2 YFSETQ. The CDR3 extends over 19 amino acids. The V gene end was trimmed by 1 base and the J gene end by 3 bases; junction bases not matched to a gene: 14. CDR3 residues: CASSLSGQGARLWKETQYF. For the CDR3, the DNA is TGCGCCAGCAGCTTGTCCGGACAGGGGGCGCGCCTGTGGAAAGAGACCCAGTACTTC.

The chain joins TRBV5-1 to TRBJ1-2, with D perhaps matching TRBD1 (6 bases). With 5 bases removed from V and 7 bases from J, the gap between germline ends came to 27 bases. Looked up from germline, CDR1 is SGHRS and CDR2 is YFSETQ. This CDR3 spans 17 amino acids. CDR3 protein: CASRPPIVGGRGGGYTF. CDR3 DNA sequence: TGCGCCAGCAGGCCACCCATCGTCGGGGGGCGCGGGGGTGGCTACACCTTC.